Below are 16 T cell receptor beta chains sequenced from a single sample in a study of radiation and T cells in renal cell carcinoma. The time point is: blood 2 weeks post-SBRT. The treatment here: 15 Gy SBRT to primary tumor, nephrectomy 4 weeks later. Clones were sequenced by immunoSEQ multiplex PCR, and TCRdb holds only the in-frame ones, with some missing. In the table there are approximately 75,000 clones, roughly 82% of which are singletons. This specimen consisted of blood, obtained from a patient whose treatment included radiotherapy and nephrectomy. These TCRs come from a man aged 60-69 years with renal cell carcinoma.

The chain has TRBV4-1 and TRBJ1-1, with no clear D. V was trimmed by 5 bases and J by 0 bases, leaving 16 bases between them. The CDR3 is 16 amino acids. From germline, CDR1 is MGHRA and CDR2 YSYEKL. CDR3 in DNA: TGCGCCAGCAGCTTCCGAGGCGCCGGTCTGAACACTGAAGCTTTCTTT. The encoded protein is CASSFRGAGLNTEAFF.

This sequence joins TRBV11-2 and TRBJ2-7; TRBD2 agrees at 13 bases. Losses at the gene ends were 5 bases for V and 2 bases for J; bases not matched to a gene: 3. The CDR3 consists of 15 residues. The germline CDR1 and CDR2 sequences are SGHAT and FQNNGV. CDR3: CASSTGLAGTYEQYF. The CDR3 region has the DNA TGTGCCAGCAGCACGGGACTAGCGGGAACCTACGAGCAGTACTTC. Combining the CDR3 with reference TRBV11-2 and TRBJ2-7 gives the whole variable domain EAGVAQSPRYKIIEKRQSVAFWCNPISGHATLYWYQQILGQGPKLLIQFQNNGVVDDSQLPKDRFSAERLKGVDSTLKIQPAKLEDSAVYLCASSTGLAGTYEQYFGPGTRLTVT.

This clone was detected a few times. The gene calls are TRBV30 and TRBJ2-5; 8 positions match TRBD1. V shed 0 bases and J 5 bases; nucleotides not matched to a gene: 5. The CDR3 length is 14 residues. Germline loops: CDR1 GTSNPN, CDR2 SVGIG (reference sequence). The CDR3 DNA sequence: TGTGCCTGGAGTGTAGGGACAGGCGAGGAGACCCAGTACTTC. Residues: CAWSVGTGEETQYF.

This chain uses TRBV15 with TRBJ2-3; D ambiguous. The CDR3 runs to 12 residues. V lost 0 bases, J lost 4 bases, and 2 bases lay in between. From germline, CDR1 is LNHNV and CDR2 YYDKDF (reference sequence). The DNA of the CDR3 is TGTGCCACCAGCAGAGATTCAGATACGCAGTATTTT. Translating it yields CATSRDSDTQYF.

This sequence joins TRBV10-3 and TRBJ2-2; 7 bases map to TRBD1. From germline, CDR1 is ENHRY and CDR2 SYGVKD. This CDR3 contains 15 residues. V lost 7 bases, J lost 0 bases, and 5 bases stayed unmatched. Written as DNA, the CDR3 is TGTGCCATCAATAGGGACAGCGCGAACACCGGGGAGCTGTTTTTT. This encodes CAINRDSANTGELFF.

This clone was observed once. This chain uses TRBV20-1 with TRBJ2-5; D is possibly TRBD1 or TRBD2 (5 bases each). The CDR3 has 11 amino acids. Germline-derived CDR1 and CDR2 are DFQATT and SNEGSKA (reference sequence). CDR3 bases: TGCTCAGGGACCTTCCAAGAGACCCAGTACTTC. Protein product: CSGTFQETQYF.

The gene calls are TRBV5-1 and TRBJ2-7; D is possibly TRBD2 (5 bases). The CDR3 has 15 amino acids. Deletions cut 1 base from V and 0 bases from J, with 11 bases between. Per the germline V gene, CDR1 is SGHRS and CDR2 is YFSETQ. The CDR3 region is CASSLFSGPSYEQYF. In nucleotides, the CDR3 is TGCGCCAGCAGCTTGTTCAGCGGCCCCTCCTACGAGCAGTACTTC.

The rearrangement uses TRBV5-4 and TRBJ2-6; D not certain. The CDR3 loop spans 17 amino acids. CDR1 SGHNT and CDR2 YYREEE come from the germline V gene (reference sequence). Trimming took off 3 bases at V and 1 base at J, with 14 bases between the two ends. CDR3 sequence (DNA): TGTGCCAGCAGCTCAGGTTCGACCCGTTCTGGGGCCAACGTCCTGACTTTC. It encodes CASSSGSTRSGANVLTF. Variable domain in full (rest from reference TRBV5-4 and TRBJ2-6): ETGVTQSPTHLIKTRGQQVTLRCSSQSGHNTVSWYQQALGQGPQFIFQYYREEENGRGNFPPRFSGLQFPNYSSELNVNALELDDSALYLCASSSGSTRSGANVLTFGAGSRLTVL.

CDR3 amino acids: CAWSRGRLGGNEQFF. The CDR3 DNA follows: TGTGCCTGGAGCCGGGGGCGCCTAGGGGGAAATGAGCAGTTCTTC. The chain couples TRBV30 to TRBJ2-1; D may be TRBD1 or TRBD2 (6 bases each). This CDR3 contains 15 residues. Trimming left V 3 bases short and J 7 bases short, with 19 bases between. Per the germline V gene, CDR1 is GTSNPN and CDR2 is SVGIG (reference sequence).

The CDR3 nucleotides read TGTGCCAGCTCATCCTCCGGGACAGGGGATGGCTACACCTTC. Protein product: CASSSSGTGDGYTF. This chain connects TRBV18 to TRBJ1-2; 10 nucleotides line up with TRBD1. V was pared by 5 bases and J by 6 bases, with 6 bases of the junction left unmatched. The CDR3 has 14 amino acids. Germline loops: CDR1 KGHSH, CDR2 LQKENI.

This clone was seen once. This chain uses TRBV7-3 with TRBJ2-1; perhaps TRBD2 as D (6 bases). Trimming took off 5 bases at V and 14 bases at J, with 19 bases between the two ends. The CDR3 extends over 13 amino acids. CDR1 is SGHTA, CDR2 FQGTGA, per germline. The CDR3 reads CASSPTVGGLEFF. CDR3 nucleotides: TGTGCCAGCAGCCCCACCGTTGGGGGGTTGGAGTTCTTC.

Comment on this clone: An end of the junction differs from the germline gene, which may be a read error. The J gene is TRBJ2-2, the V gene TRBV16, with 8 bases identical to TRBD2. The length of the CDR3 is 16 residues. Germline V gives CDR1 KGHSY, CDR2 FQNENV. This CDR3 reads CASSQLSGRFTGELFF. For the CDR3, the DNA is TGTGCCAGCAGTCAATTGAGCGGGAGATTCACCGGGGAGCTGTTTTTT.

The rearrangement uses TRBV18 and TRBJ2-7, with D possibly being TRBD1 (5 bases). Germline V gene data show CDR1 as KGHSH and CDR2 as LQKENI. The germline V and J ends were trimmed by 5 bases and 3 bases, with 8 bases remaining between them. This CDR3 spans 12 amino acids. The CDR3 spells CASSRGLYEQYF. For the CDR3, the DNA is TGTGCCAGCTCAAGGGGCCTCTACGAGCAGTACTTC.

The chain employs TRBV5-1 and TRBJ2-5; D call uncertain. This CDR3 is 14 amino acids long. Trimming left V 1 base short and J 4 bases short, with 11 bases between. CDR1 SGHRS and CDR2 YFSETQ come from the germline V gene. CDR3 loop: CASSLSAVGETQYF. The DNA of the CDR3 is TGCGCCAGCAGCTTGAGTGCAGTGGGAGAGACCCAGTACTTC.

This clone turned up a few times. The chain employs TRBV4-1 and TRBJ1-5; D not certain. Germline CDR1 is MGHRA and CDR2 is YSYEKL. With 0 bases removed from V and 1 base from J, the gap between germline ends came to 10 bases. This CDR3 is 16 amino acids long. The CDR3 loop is CASSQEKGGSNQPQHF. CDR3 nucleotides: TGCGCCAGCAGCCAAGAAAAGGGCGGGAGCAATCAGCCCCAGCATTTT.

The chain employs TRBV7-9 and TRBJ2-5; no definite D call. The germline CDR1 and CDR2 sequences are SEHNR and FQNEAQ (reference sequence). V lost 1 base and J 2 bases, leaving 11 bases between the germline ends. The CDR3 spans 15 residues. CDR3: CASSLGSGGQETQYF. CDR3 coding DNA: TGTGCCAGCAGCTTAGGATCGGGTGGGCAAGAGACCCAGTACTTC.